Below are 16 T cell receptor beta chains sequenced from a single sample in a study of cytomegalovirus exposure and HLA in healthy donors. Both 60 Vbeta primers and 13 Jbeta primers went into the PCR. TCRdb's copy holds only in-frame clones and misses some; the assay was immunoSEQ multiplex PCR. The sample lists around 190,000 clones, around 79% seen once, with under 0.6% in the top ten. Material for sequencing was PBMCs. These receptors came from a woman in her forties or fifties in good health and CMV-seronegative.

The chain couples TRBV4-1 to TRBJ2-5, with 14 bases identical to TRBD2. This CDR3 has 21 residues. J lost 3 bases, V lost 0 bases, and 15 bases had no gene match. The germline gives CDR1 MGHRA, CDR2 YSYEKL. The chain's CDR3 is CASSQDSWGLAGERKEETQYF. CDR3 nucleotide sequence: TGCGCCAGCAGCCAAGATAGTTGGGGACTAGCGGGAGAGCGAAAGGAAGAGACCCAGTACTTC.

This chain joins TRBV6-4 and TRBJ2-1; 8 positions match TRBD1. This CDR3 region has 13 residues. V lost 5 bases, J lost 8 bases, and 5 bases stayed unmatched. Germline V gene sequence: CDR1 MRHNA, CDR2 SNTAGT. The CDR3, as DNA: TGTGCCAGCAGTAAACAGGGGGTGGATGAGCAGTTCTTC. Protein: CASSKQGVDEQFF.

The chain combines TRBV5-4 with TRBJ1-1; 8 bases are a match to TRBD1. Germline V lookup: CDR1 SGHNT, CDR2 YYREEE (reference sequence). The CDR3 has 17 residues. Trimming removed 4 bases from V and 5 bases from J; junction bases left unmatched: 16. CDR3 nucleotides: TGTGCCAGCAGCCCGGGACAGGTAGGAGGAGGAAGGACTGAAGCTTTCTTT. Its translation is CASSPGQVGGGRTEAFF.

The V call is TRBV4-1, the J call TRBJ1-5, with 11 bases matching TRBD1. This CDR3 is built from 15 residues. J gave up 7 bases and V 1 base, and 3 bases lay outside the gene matches. Germline V gene lookup returns CDR1 MGHRA and CDR2 YSYEKL. CDR3 sequence (DNA): TGCGCCAGCAGCCAAGGGACAGGGGGCTGGCAGCCCCAGCATTTT. It encodes CASSQGTGGWQPQHF.

V usage is TRBV7-9 and J usage is TRBJ1-2; D unresolved. V lost 5 bases and J 1 base, leaving 11 bases between the germline ends. This CDR3 is built from 14 residues. Germline V gene data show CDR1 as SEHNR and CDR2 as FQNEAQ (reference sequence). The CDR3 loop is CASSGVGGNYGYTF. The CDR3 nucleotides read TGTGCCAGCAGCGGGGTTGGAGGTAACTATGGCTACACCTTC.

The genes are TRBV27 and TRBJ2-7; D might be TRBD2 (7 bases). The CDR3 sequence is 14 residues long. CDR1 is MNHEY, CDR2 SMNVEV, per germline (reference sequence). V was pared by 4 bases and J by 1 base, with 11 bases between. The CDR3 loop reads CASSSGEGSYEQYF. The CDR3 DNA sequence: TGTGCCAGCAGTTCAGGGGAGGGGTCCTACGAGCAGTACTTC.

This chain connects TRBV27 to TRBJ2-7, with D uncertain. Trimming took off 7 bases at V and 0 bases at J, with 13 bases between the two ends. The germline V gene encodes CDR1 MNHEY and CDR2 SMNVEV (reference sequence). CDR3 length equals 14 residues. CDR3 protein: CASTRSPRSYEQYF. The CDR3 coding sequence is TGTGCCAGCACCCGGAGTCCTCGCTCCTACGAGCAGTACTTC.

This clone was seen once. V is TRBV19 and J is TRBJ1-5, with no clear D. Deletions cut 2 bases from V and 6 bases from J, with 14 bases between. There are 15 residues in the CDR3. Germline V gene lookup returns CDR1 LNHDA and CDR2 SQIVND (reference sequence). The DNA for the CDR3 is TGTGCCAGTAGTATATCGGTCCGAGGAAGTCAGCCCCAGCATTTT. This codes for CASSISVRGSQPQHF.

The chain couples TRBV5-1 to TRBJ2-1; TRBD1 matches at 8 bases. The CDR3 has 16 residues. V was pared by 5 bases and J by 0 bases, with 7 bases of the junction left unmatched. The germline CDR1 and CDR2 sequences are SGHRS and YFSETQ. As DNA, the CDR3 is TGCGCCAGCAGACCGCTCCAGGGGGCCTCCTACAATGAGCAGTTCTTC. This sequence encodes CASRPLQGASYNEQFF.

V and J are TRBV19 and TRBJ2-1; 8 bases are a match to TRBD1. Germline CDR1 and CDR2: LNHDA and SQIVND (reference sequence). This CDR3 comprises 16 residues. With V trimmed by 5 bases and J by 5 bases, 11 bases remained unmatched. Here the CDR3 reads CASSPFRDRTNNEQFF. The CDR3 DNA follows: TGTGCCAGTAGTCCGTTTCGGGACAGGACCAACAATGAGCAGTTCTTC.

V gene TRBV7-9 combines with J gene TRBJ1-2; D might be TRBD1 (6 bases). Trimming cost V 0 bases and J 6 bases, with 11 bases left between them. The germline V gene encodes CDR1 SEHNR and CDR2 FQNEAQ (reference sequence). The CDR3 has 14 amino acids. The CDR3 DNA reads as TGTGCCAGCAGCTTAGCGACAGGATTCCATGGCTACACCTTC. Residues: CASSLATGFHGYTF.

The chain joins TRBV15 to TRBJ1-3, with 8 bases fitting TRBD1. The CDR3 is 15 amino acids. The germline V gene encodes CDR1 LNHNV and CDR2 YYDKDF (reference sequence). The trim removed 3 bases at V and 2 bases at J, leaving 3 bases unmatched. CDR3 nucleotide sequence: TGTGCCACCAGCAGGTCAGGGGGCACTGGAAACACCATATATTTT. Translated, it gives CATSRSGGTGNTIYF.

This clone was seen a single time. This chain joins TRBV2 and TRBJ1-1; D may be TRBD1 (5 bases). The CDR3 loop spans 13 amino acids. Germline loops: CDR1 SNHLY, CDR2 FYNNEI. V dropped 6 bases and J dropped 1 base, with 9 bases sitting between them. The CDR3: CASSQDRNTEAFF. The DNA for the CDR3 is TGTGCCAGCAGCCAAGACAGGAACACTGAAGCTTTCTTT.

This clone was detected only once. The chain uses TRBV27 and TRBJ2-7; perhaps TRBD1 as D (6 bases). Looked up from germline, CDR1 is MNHEY and CDR2 is SMNVEV (reference sequence). The CDR3 covers 14 residues. Trimming removed 3 bases at V and 2 bases at J, with 11 bases between. CDR3 coding DNA: TGTGCCAGCAGTTTGAACAAGGGGGCCTACGAGCAGTACTTC. Protein sequence: CASSLNKGAYEQYF.

V gene TRBV7-2 combines with J gene TRBJ2-3; D possibly corresponds to TRBD2 (6 bases). The CDR3 runs 16 residues. Trimming removed 7 bases from V and 5 bases from J, with 22 bases in between. Germline loops: CDR1 SGHTA, CDR2 FQGNSA. This CDR3 reads CASKPPRGNGEDTQYF. CDR3 nucleotides: TGTGCCAGCAAACCCCCCCGGGGGAATGGGGAAGATACGCAGTATTTT.

This clone has more than one count but fewer than ten. This chain joins TRBV2 and TRBJ1-5; the match to TRBD1 covers 7 bases. Germline CDR1 reads SNHLY; CDR2 reads FYNNEI. Trimming at V came to 7 bases and at J to 0 bases, leaving 6 bases not matched to a gene. The CDR3 has 15 residues. In DNA, the CDR3 is TGTGCCAGCAATCGGGACAGCTATAGCAATCAGCCCCAGCATTTT. Translation gives CASNRDSYSNQPQHF.